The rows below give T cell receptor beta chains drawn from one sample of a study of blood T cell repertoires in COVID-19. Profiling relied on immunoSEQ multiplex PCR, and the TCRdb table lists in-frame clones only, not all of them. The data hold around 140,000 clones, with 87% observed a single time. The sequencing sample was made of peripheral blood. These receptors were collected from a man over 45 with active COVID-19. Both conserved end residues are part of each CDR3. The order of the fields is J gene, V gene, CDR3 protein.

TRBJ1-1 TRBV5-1 CASSRARTGGDTEAFF
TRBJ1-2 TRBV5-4 CASSSGQGGDYGYTF
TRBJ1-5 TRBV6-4 CASSRRRLESNQPQHF
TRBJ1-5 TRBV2 CASSADRNQPQHF
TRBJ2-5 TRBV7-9 CASSFWTEETQYF
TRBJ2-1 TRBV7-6 CASSLAAGGYNEQFF
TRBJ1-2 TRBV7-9 CASRRLGQGAKDGYTF
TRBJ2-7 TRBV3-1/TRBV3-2 CASSAGLTEQYF
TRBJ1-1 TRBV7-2 CASSPTTGLTEAFF
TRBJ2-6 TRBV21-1 CASSKEVAGMGGANVLTF
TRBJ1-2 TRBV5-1 CASSSSPGQGFRGGYTF
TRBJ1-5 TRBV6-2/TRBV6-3 CASSYSKRWRADQPQHF
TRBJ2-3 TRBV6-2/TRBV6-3 CASSASGTSMDTQYF
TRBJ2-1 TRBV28 CASRGTSGGANEQFF
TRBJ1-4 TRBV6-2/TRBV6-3 CASSYSSFNEKLFF
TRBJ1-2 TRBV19 CASSILLNYGYTF
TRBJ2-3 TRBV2 CASSPPGQGFTDTQYF
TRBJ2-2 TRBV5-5 CASSFWGDRVGTGELFF
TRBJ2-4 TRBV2 CASSEARQGGNIQYF
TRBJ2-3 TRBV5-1 CASSLLRGSTDTQYF
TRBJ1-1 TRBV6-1 CASSELDRVNTEAFF
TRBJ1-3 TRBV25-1 CASIASGAGGNTIYF
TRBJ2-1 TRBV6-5 CASGEVPSYNEQFF
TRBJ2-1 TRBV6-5 CASGPSLLNEQFF
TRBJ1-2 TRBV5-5 CASSPGDRGSSGYTF
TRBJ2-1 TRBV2 CASSEARLAGGNEQFF
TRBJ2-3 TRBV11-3 CASSLGWGRDTQYF
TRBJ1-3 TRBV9 CASSVQGGGNTIYF
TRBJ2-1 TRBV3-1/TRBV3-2 CASSQMRDTNNEQFF
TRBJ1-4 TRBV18 CASSPREGTNEKLFF
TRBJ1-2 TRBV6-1 CASSETRTGYGYTF
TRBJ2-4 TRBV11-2 CASSLGQGVKNIQYF
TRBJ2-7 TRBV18 CASSPTVSSYEQYF
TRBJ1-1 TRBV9 CASSSTGEAFF
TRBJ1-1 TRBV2 CASSATGTGVEAFF
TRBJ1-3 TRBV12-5 CASGGSNGGSSGNTIYF
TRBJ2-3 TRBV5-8 CASSPGTSGATDTQYF
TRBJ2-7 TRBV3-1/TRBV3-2 CASSQAGRGEAEQYF
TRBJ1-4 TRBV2 CASRVAEKLFF
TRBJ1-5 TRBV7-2 CASSYRTGGEEPQHF
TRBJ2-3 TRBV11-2 CASSHPSGGTDTQYF
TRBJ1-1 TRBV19 CASSIRPGTGSEAFF